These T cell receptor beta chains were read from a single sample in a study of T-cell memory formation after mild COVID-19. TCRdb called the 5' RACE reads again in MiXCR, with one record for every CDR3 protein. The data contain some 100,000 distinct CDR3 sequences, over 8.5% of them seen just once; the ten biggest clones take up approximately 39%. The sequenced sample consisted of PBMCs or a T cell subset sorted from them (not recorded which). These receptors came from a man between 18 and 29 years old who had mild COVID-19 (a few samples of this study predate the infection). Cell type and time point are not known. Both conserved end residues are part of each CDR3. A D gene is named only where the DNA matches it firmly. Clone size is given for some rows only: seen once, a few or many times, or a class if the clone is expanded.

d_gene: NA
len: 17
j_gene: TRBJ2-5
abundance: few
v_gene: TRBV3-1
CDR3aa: CASSEGGVLGVKETQYF
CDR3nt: TGTGCCAGCAGCGAAGGCGGGGTACTGGGGGTCAAAGAGACCCAGTACTTC

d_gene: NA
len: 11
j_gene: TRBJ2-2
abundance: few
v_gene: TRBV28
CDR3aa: CASSRAGELFF
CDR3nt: TGTGCCAGCAGCCGCGCCGGGGAGCTGTTTTTT

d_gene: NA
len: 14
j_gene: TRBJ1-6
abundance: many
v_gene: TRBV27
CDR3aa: CASSLLTYNSPLHF
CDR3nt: TGTGCCAGCAGTTTATTAACCTATAATTCACCCCTCCACTTT

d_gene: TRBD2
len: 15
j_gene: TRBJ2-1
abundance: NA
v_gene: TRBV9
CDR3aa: CASSPRGSSYNEQFF
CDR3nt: TGTGCCAGCAGCCCTCGCGGGAGCTCCTACAATGAGCAGTTCTTC

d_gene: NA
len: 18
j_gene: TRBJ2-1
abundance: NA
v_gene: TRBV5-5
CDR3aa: CASSLVLGRASEGDEQFF
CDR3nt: TGTGCCAGCAGCTTGGTACTCGGTAGGGCCTCGGAGGGCGATGAGCAGTTCTTC

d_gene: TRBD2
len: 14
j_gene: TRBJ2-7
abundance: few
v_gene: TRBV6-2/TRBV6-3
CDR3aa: CASSYSGLVKEQYF
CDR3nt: TGTGCCAGCAGTTACTCGGGACTAGTTAAAGAGCAGTACTTC

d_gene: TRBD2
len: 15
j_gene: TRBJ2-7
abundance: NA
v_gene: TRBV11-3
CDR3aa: CASSLLAGGNYEQYF
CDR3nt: TGTGCCAGCAGCTTACTAGCGGGAGGGAACTACGAGCAGTACTTC

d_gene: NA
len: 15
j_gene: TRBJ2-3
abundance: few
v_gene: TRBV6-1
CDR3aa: CASSVYQASTDTQYF
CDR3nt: TGTGCCAGCAGTGTCTACCAGGCGAGCACAGATACGCAGTATTTT

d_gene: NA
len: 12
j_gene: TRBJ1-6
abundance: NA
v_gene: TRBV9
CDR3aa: CASSAHNSPLHF
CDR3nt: TGTGCCAGCAGCGCCCATAATTCACCCCTCCACTTT

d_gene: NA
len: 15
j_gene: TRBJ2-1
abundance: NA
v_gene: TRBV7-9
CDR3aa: CASSPWRGRDNEQFF
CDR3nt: TGTGCCAGCAGCCCGTGGAGGGGGCGGGACAATGAGCAGTTCTTC

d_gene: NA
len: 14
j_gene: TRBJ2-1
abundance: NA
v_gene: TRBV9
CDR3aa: CASRAGPGHNEQFF
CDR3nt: TGTGCCAGCAGGGCGGGCCCCGGGCACAATGAGCAGTTCTTC

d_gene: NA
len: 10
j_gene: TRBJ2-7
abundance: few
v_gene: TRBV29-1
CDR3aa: CSVFWVEQYF
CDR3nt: TGCAGCGTATTTTGGGTCGAGCAGTACTTC

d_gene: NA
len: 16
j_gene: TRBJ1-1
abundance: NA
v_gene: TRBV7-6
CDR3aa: CASSLAQNLMNTEAFF
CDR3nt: TGTGCCAGCAGCTTAGCACAGAACCTCATGAACACTGAAGCTTTCTTT

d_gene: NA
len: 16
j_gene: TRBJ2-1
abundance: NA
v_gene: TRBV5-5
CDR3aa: CASSKIPGEGYNEQFF
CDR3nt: TGTGCCAGCAGCAAGATTCCAGGGGAGGGGTACAATGAGCAGTTCTTC

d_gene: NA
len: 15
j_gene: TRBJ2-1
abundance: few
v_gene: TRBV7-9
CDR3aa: CASSLVLAGYAEQFF
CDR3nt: TGTGCCAGCAGCTTAGTTTTGGCGGGGTATGCTGAGCAGTTCTTC

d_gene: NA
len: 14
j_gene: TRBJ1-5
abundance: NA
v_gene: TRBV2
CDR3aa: CASSPPDGHQPQHF
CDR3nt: TGTGCCAGCAGTCCCCCCGACGGTCATCAGCCCCAGCATTTT

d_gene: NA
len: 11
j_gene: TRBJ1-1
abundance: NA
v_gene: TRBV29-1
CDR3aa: CSVVSGPEAFF
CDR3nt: TGCAGCGTTGTATCCGGACCCGAAGCTTTCTTT

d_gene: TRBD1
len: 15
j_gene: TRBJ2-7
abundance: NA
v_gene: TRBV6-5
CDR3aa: CASSALDRRSYEQYF
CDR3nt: TGTGCCAGCAGCGCCTTGGACAGGCGGTCCTACGAGCAGTACTTC

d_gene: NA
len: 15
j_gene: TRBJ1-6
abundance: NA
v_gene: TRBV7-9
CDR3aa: CASSTTPRGGSPLHF
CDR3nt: TGTGCCAGCAGCACTACGCCCAGGGGTGGATCACCCCTCCACTTT

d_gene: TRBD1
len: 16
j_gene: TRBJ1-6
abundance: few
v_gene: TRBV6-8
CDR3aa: CASNPSRGQGNSPLHF
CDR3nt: TGTGCCAGCAACCCCTCCAGGGGGCAAGGCAATTCACCCCTCCACTTT

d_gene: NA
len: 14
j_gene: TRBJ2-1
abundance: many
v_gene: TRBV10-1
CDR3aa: CASSERGEYNEQFF
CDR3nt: TGCGCCAGCAGTGAGAGGGGGGAATACAATGAGCAGTTCTTC

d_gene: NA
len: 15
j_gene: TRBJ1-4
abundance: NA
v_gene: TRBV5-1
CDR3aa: CASSLEGTTNEKLFF
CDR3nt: TGCGCCAGCAGCTTGGAGGGGACGACTAATGAAAAACTGTTTTTT

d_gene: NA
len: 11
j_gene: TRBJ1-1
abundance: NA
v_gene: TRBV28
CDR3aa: CASSLYGEAFF
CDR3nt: TGTGCCAGCAGTTTATACGGCGAAGCTTTCTTT

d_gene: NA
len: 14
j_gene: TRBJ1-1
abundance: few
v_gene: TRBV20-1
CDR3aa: CSARSGSRNTEAFF
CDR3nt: TGCAGTGCTAGGTCCGGCAGCAGGAACACTGAAGCTTTCTTT

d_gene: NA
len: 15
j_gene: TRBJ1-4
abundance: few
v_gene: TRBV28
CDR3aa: CASSLTAASNEKLFF
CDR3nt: TGTGCCAGCAGTTTAACAGCAGCGAGTAATGAAAAACTGTTTTTT

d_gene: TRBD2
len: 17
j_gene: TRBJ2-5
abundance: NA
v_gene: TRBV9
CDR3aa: CASSVTSGLAGAETQYF
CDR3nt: TGTGCCAGCAGCGTAACCTCGGGGCTAGCGGGGGCAGAGACCCAGTACTTC

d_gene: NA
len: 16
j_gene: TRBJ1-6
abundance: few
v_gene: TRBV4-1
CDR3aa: CASSQGPNSPGSPLHF
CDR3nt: TGCGCCAGCAGCCAAGGTCCCAACAGTCCCGGTTCACCCCTCCACTTT

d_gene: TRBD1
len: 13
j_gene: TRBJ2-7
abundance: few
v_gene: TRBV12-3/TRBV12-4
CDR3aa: CASSGQAVYEQYF
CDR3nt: TGTGCCAGCAGCGGACAGGCGGTGTACGAGCAGTACTTC

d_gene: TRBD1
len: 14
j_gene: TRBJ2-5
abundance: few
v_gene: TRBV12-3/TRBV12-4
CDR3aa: CASSPDRAQETQYF
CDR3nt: TGTGCCAGCAGTCCCGACAGGGCCCAAGAGACCCAGTACTTC

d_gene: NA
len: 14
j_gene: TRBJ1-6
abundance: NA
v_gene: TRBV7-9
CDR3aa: CASRKSSYNSPLHF
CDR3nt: TGTGCCAGCAGGAAGAGCTCCTATAATTCACCCCTCCACTTT

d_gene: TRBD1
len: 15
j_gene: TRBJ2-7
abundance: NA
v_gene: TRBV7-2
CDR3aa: CASSPGPGGIYEQYF
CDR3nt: TGTGCCAGCAGCCCCGGTCCAGGGGGAATCTACGAGCAGTACTTC

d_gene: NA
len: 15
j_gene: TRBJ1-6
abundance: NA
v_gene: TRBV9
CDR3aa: CASSPRDKSLSPLHF
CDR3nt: TGTGCCAGCAGCCCGAGGGACAAGTCTCTATCACCCCTCCACTTT

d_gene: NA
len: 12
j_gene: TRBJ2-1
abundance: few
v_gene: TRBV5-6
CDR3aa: CASSPNANEQFF
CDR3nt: TGTGCCAGCAGCCCAAACGCCAATGAGCAGTTCTTC

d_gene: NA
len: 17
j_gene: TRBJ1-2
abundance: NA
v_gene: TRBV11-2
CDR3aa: CASSLDGWTIANYGYTF
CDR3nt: TGTGCCAGCAGCTTAGATGGGTGGACGATTGCAAACTATGGCTACACCTTC

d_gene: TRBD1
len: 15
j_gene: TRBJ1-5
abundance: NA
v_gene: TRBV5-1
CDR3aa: CASSMGQGAQQPQHF
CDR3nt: TGCGCCAGCAGCATGGGACAGGGGGCTCAACAGCCCCAGCATTTT

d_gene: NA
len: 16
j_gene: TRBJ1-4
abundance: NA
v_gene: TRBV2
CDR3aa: CASSDLLGFVDEKLFF
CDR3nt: TGTGCCAGCAGTGATCTGTTGGGGTTTGTGGATGAAAAACTGTTTTTT

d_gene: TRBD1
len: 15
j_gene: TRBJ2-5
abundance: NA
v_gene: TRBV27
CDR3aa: CASSPRTGLEETQYF
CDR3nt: TGTGCCAGCAGTCCCCGGACAGGGTTAGAAGAGACCCAGTACTTC

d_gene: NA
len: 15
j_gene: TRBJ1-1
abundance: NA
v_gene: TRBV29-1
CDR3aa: CSVEDPTTENTEAFF
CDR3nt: TGCAGCGTTGAAGACCCTACAACAGAGAACACTGAAGCTTTCTTT

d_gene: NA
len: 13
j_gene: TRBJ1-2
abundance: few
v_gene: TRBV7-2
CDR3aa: CASSQYSNYGYTF
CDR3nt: TGTGCCAGCAGCCAATACAGTAACTATGGCTACACCTTC

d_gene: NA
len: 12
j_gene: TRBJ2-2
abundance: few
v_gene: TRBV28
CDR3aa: CASVKGTGELFF
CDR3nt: TGTGCCAGCGTTAAGGGGACCGGGGAGCTGTTTTTT

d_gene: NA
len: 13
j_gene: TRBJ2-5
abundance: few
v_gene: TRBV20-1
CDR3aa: CSARQAYQETQYF
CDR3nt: TGCAGTGCTAGGCAAGCGTACCAAGAGACCCAGTACTTC

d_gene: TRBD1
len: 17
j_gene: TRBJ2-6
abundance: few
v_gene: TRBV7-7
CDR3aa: CASSARDRGPGANVLTF
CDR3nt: TGTGCTAGCAGCGCCCGGGACAGGGGGCCTGGGGCCAACGTCCTGACTTTC

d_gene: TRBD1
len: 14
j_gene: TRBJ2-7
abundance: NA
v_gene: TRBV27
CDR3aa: CASSLLDRAYEQYF
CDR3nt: TGTGCCAGCAGTTTATTGGACAGGGCCTACGAGCAGTACTTC

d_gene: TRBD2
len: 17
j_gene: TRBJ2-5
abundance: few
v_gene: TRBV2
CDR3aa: CASSSGTSGGYQETQYF
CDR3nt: TGTGCCAGCAGCTCCGGGACTAGCGGGGGGTACCAAGAGACCCAGTACTTC

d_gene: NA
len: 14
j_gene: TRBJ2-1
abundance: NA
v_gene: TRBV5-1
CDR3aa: CASTLGGEVGEQFF
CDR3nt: TGCGCCAGCACCCTCGGGGGAGAAGTGGGTGAGCAGTTCTTC

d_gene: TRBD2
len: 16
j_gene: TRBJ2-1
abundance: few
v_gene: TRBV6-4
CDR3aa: CASSPGLAGGVYEQFF
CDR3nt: TGTGCCAGCAGCCCCGGACTAGCGGGGGGAGTCTATGAGCAGTTCTTC